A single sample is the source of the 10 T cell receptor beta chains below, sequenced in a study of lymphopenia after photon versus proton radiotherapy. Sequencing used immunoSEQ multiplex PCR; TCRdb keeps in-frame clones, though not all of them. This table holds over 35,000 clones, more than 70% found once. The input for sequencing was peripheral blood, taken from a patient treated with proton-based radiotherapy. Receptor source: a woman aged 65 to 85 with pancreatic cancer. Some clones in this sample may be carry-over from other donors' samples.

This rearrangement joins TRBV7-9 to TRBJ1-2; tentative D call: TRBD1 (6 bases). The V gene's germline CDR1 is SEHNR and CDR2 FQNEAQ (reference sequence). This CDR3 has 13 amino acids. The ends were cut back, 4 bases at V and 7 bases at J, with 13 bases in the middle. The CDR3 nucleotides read TGTGCCAGCAGCTCGTGGGGGGCGCTTGGCTACACCTTC. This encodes CASSSWGALGYTF. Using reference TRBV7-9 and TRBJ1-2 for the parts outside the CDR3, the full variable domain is DTGVSQNPRHKITKRGQNVTFRCDPISEHNRLYWYRQTLGQGPEFLTYFQNEAQLEKSRLLSDRFSAERPKGSFSTLEIQRTEQGDSAMYLCASSSWGALGYTFGSGTRLTVV.

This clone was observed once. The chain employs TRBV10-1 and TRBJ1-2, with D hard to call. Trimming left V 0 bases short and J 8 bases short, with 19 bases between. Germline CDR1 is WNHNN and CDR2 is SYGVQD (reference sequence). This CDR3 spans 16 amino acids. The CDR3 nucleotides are TGCGCCAGCAGTGAGTCGAACTCTCGGGGATTAGAAGGCTACACCTTC. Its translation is CASSESNSRGLEGYTF.

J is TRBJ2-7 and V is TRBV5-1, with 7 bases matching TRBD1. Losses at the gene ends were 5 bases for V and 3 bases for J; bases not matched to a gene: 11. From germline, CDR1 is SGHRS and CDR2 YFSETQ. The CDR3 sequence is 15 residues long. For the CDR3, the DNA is TGCGCCAGCAGTCCTACAGGGGCTTCGGACTACGAGCAGTACTTC. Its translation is CASSPTGASDYEQYF. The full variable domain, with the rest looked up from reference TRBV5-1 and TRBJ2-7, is KAGVTQTPRYLIKTRGQQVTLSCSPISGHRSVSWYQQTPGQGLQFLFEYFSETQRNKGNFPGRFSGRQFSNSRSEMNVSTLELGDSALYLCASSPTGASDYEQYFGPGTRLTVT.

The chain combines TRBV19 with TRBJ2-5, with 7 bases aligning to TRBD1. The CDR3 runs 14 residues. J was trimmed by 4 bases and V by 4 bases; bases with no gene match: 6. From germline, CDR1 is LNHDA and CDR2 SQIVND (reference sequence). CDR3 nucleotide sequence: TGTGCCAGTAGTACCACAGGGGCGCGAGAGACCCAGTACTTC. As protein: CASSTTGARETQYF.

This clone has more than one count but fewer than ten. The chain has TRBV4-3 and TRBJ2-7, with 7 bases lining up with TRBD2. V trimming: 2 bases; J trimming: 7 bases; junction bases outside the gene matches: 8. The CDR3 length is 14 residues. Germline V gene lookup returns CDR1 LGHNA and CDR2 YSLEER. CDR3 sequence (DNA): TGCGCCAGCAGCCAATATACGGGAGGAGGGGAGCAGTACTTC. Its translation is CASSQYTGGGEQYF.

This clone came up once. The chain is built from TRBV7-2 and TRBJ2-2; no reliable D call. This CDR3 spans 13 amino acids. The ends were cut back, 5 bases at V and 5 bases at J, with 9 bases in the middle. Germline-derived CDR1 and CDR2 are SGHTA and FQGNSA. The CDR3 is CASSAQQTGELFF. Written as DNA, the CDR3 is TGTGCCAGCAGCGCACAACAGACCGGGGAGCTGTTTTTT.

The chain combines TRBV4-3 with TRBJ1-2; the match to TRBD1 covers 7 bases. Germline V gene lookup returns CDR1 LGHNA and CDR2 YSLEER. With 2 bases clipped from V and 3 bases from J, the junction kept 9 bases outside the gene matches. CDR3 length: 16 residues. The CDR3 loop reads CASSQQLDRVDYGYTF. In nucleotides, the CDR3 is TGCGCCAGCAGCCAACAGTTAGACAGGGTGGACTATGGCTACACCTTC.

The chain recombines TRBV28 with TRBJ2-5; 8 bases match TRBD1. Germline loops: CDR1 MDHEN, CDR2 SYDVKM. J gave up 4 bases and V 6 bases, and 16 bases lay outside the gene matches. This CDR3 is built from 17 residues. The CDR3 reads CASSQPRTGRLGETQYF. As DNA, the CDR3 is TGTGCCAGCAGCCAACCCCGGACAGGGCGGTTGGGAGAGACCCAGTACTTC.

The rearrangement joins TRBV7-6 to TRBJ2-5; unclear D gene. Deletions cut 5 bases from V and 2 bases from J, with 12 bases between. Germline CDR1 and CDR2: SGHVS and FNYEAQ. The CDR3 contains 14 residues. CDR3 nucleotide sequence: TGTGCCAGCAGCCTCCGATTAACTCAAGAGACCCAGTACTTC. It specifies CASSLRLTQETQYF.

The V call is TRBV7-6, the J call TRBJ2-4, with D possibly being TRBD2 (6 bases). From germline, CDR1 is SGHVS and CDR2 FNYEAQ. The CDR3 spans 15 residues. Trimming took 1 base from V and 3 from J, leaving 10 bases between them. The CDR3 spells CASSLEPGGKNIQYF. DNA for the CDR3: TGTGCCAGCAGCTTAGAACCCGGGGGCAAAAACATTCAGTACTTC.